This T cell receptor beta chain was documented in a study of T-cell reconstitution after alpha-beta-depleted transplantation in children. Study outcomes and limitations: Among T cells one year after transplant, newly produced cells accounted for most counts and diversity. Alpha-beta T cells present about two months after transplant were reported to originate from several hundred expanded graft clones.

Preparing the TCRbeta library involved the use of unique molecular identifiers. TCRdb processed the PCR reads anew with MiXCR; each CDR3 protein has one entry. The sample holds almost 600,000 distinct CDR3 sequences, around 27% seen once. Comments on this clonotype: What it recognizes is unknown.

The CDR3 contains 16 residues. Germline V gene lookup returns CDR1 LGHDT and CDR2 YNNKEL (reference sequence). Trimming took 0 bases from V and 3 from J; bases not matched to a gene: 6. This specimen was PBMCs, taken before TCRalphabeta/CD19-depleted stem cell transplant. The sequence was obtained from a boy younger than two with Wiskott-Aldrich syndrome, due to receive a stem cell transplant. The chain employs TRBV3-1 and TRBJ2-5; 8 bases match TRBD2. CDR3 sequence: CASSQEWREAKETQYF. The DNA for the CDR3 is TGTGCCAGCAGCCAAGAGTGGCGGGAGGCGAAAGAGACCCAGTACTTC.